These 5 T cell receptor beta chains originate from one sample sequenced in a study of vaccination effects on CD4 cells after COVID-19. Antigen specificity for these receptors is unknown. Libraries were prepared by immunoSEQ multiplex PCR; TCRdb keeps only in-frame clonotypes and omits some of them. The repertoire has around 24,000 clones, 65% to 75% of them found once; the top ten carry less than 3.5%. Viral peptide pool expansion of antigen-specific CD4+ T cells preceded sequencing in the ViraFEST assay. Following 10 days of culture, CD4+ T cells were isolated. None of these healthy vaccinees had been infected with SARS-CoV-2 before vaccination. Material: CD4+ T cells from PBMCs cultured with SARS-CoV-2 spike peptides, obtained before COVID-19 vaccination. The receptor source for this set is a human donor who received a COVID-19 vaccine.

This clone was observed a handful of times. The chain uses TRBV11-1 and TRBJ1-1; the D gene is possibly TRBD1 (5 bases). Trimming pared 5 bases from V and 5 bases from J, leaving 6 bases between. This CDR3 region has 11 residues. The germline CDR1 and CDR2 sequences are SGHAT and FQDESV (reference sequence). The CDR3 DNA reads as TGTGCCAGCAGCAGACAGACTGAAGCTTTCTTT. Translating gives CASSRQTEAFF.

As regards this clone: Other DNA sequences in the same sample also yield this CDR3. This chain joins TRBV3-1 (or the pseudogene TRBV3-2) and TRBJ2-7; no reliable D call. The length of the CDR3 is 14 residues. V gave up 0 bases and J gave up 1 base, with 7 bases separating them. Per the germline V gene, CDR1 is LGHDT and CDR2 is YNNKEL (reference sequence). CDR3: CASSQEGGSYEQYF. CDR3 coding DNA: TGTGCCAGCAGCCAAGAGGGCGGATCCTACGAGCAGTACTTC.

CDR3 bases: TGTGCCAGCAGTTCCCTCAGGGGGCGCGGGGACACTGAAGCTTTCTTT. This codes for CASSSLRGRGDTEAFF. V gene TRBV27 combines with J gene TRBJ1-1; 8 nucleotides line up with TRBD1. CDR1 and CDR2 (germline): MNHEY, SMNVEV (reference sequence). The V gene end was trimmed by 4 bases and the J gene end by 3 bases; junction bases not matched to a gene: 10. This CDR3 region has 16 residues.

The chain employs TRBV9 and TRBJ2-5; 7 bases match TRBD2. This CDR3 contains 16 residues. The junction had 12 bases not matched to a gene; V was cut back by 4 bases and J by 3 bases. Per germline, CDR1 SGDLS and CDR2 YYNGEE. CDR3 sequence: CASSSSGLGFEETQYF. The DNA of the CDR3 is TGTGCCAGCAGCTCCTCCGGACTAGGATTCGAAGAGACCCAGTACTTC. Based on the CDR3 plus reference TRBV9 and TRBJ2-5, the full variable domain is DSGVTQTPKHLITATGQRVTLRCSPRSGDLSVYWYQQSLDQGLQFLIQYYNGEERAKGNILERFSAQQFPDLHSELNLSSLELGDSALYFCASSSSGLGFEETQYFGPGTRLLVL.

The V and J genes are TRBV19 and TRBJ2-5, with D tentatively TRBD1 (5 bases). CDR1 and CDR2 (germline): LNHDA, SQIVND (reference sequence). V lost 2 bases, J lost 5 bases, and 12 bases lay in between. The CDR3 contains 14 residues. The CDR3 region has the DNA TGTGCCAGTAGTATATCAGGGAATTACGAGACCCAGTACTTC. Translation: CASSISGNYETQYF.